This T cell receptor (beta chain) derives from a study of follicular helper T cells after annual influenza vaccination. Study conclusions and caveats: Only about 9-21% of analyzed cells yielded productive TCRB sequences. Recurrent ICOS+CD38+ cTfh clonotypes included tetramer and AIM influenza-specific ones.

Turning to this clone: The antigen remains undetermined.

Profiled with immunoSEQ multiplex PCR; TCRdb holds only in-frame clones, not every one. The repertoire consists of about 9,400 clones, with nearly 85% occurring once and the leading ten covering 1.5% to 1.7%. With 6 bases removed from V and 4 bases from J, the gap between germline ends came to 13 bases. The CDR3 covers 13 residues. Germline values: CDR1 SGHNT, CDR2 YYREEE (reference sequence). The time point: 2015-2016 season, pre-vaccination. Donors with HIV/AIDS, active malignancy, immunomodulators or active illness were excluded. Cells are cTfh (non-naive CD4+CXCR5+PD-1+), split by ICOS and CD38 into double-positive or double-negative.

The receptor's source is an adult who received the influenza vaccine. Material: CXCR5+ CD38- circulating T follicular helper cells from blood, obtained on the day of influenza vaccination. Subset denoted: circulating Tfh, non-naive CD4+CXCR5+PD-1+ (ICOS+CD38+ or ICOS-CD38-). The chain links TRBV5-4 to TRBJ1-2; D is possibly TRBD1 (5 bases). The CDR3 loop reads CASTTSGTYGYTF. DNA of the CDR3: TGTGCCAGCACCACCTCAGGGACCTATGGCTACACCTTC.